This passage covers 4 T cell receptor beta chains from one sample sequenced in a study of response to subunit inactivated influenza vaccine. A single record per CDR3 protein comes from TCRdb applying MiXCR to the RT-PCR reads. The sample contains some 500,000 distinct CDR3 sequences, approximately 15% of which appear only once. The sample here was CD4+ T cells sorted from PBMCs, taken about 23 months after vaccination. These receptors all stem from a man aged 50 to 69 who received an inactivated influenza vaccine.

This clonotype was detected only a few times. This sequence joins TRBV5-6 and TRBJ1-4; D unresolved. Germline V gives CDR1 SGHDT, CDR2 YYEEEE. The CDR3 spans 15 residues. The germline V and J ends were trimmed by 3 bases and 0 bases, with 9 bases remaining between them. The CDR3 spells CASSSSTTTNEKLFF. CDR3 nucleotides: TGTGCCAGCAGCTCCTCGACAACAACTAATGAAAAACTGTTTTTT. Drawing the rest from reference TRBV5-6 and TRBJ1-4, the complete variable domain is DAGVTQSPTHLIKTRGQQVTLRCSPKSGHDTVSWYQQALGQGPQFIFQYYEEEERQRGNFPDRFSGHQFPNYSSELNVNALLLGDSALYLCASSSSTTTNEKLFFGSGTQLSVL.

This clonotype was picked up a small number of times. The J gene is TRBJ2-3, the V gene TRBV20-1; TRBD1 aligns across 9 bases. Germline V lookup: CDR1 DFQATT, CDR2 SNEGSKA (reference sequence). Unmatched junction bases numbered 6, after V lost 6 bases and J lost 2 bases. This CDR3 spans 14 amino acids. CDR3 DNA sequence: TGCAGTGCAGCCGGGACAGGGAACACAGATACGCAGTATTTT. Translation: CSAAGTGNTDTQYF.

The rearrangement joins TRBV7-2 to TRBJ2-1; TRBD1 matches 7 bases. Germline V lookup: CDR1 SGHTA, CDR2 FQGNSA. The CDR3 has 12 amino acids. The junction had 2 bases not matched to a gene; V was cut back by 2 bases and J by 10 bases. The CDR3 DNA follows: TGTGCCAGCAGCTTAAGACAGGGAGAGCAGTTCTTC. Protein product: CASSLRQGEQFF.

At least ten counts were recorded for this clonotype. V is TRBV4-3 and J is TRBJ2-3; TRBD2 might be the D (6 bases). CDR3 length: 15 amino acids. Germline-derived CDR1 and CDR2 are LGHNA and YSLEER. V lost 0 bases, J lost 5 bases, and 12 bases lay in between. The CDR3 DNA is TGCGCCAGCAGCCAAGATAGCGGCCAGGGAGATACGCAGTATTTT. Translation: CASSQDSGQGDTQYF.